A selection of T cell receptor beta chains follows, all from one sample in a study of beta chain features in type 1 diabetes. The assay was immunoSEQ multiplex PCR, and TCRdb's table has in-frame clones only and misses some. The sample has hundreds of thousands of clones, approximately 28% seen once; the top ten hold about 0.065%. The sequencing input was naive CD4+ T cells from blood. These receptors were obtained from a man between 18 and 35 years old in good health. CDR3s include the opening cysteine and the closing phenylalanine or tryptophan. A D gene is named only where the DNA matches it firmly. Clone size is stated in some rows and not others, as once, few, many or a class when expanded.

V: TRBV29-1; J: TRBJ2-1; size: .; D: .; length: 15; DNA: TGCAGCGTTGGGAGGGGCACAGGGTCCATAAATGAGCAGTTCTTC; CDR3: CSVGRGTGSINEQFF
V: TRBV25-1; J: TRBJ1-5; size: .; D: .; length: 14; DNA: TGTGCCAGCAGTGACCCAGGGGGCAATCAGCCCCAGCATTTT; CDR3: CASSDPGGNQPQHF
V: TRBV10-3; J: TRBJ2-5; size: .; D: .; length: 12; DNA: TGTGCCATCAGTGAGCTGCGGGAGACCCAGTACTTC; CDR3: CAISELRETQYF
V: TRBV14; J: TRBJ2-5; size: few; D: .; length: 15; DNA: TGTGCCAGCAGCCAAGATCTTCCCAGGGGAGAGACCCAGTACTTC; CDR3: CASSQDLPRGETQYF
V: TRBV28; J: TRBJ1-4; size: .; D: .; length: 13; DNA: TGTGCCAGCAGATCTACCTCGTGGGGAAAACTGTTTTTT; CDR3: CASRSTSWGKLFF
V: TRBV9; J: TRBJ2-5; size: .; D: .; length: 14; DNA: TGTGCCAGCAGCGTAGTGGGCCAGGGCGCGATCCAGTACTTC; CDR3: CASSVVGQGAIQYF
V: TRBV29-1; J: TRBJ2-7; size: few; D: TRBD2; length: 12; DNA: TGCAGCGCGGGACTAGCGGACTACGAGCAGTACTTC; CDR3: CSAGLADYEQYF
V: TRBV30; J: TRBJ1-1; size: .; D: TRBD1; length: 15; DNA: TGTGCCTGGAGTGGGACAGGCCATTTGAACACTGAAGCTTTCTTT; CDR3: CAWSGTGHLNTEAFF
V: TRBV9; J: TRBJ2-1; size: .; D: .; length: 11; DNA: TGTGCCAGCAGCGCCGGCCTTGTGCAGTTCTTC; CDR3: CASSAGLVQFF
V: TRBV18; J: TRBJ2-1; size: few; D: .; length: 14; DNA: TGTGCCAGCTCACCCCCCGGGGGTTACAATGAGCAGTTCTTC; CDR3: CASSPPGGYNEQFF
V: TRBV11-1; J: TRBJ2-1; size: .; D: TRBD1; length: 15; DNA: TGTGCCAGCAGCTCACCCCCGACAGGGGCCAATGAGCAGTTCTTC; CDR3: CASSSPPTGANEQFF
V: TRBV7-9; J: TRBJ2-3; size: few; D: .; length: 12; DNA: TGTGCCAGCAGTCCGCCCACAGATACGCAGTATTTT; CDR3: CASSPPTDTQYF
V: TRBV4-2; J: TRBJ2-3; size: few; D: TRBD2; length: 17; DNA: TGTGCCAGCAGCCAAGAACCTAGCGGGAGCAGGGCAGATACGCAGTATTTT; CDR3: CASSQEPSGSRADTQYF
V: TRBV9; J: TRBJ2-5; size: few; D: TRBD1; length: 16; DNA: TGTGCCAGCAGCGTAGTAGGGGCAGGGGGACAAGAGACCCAGTACTTC; CDR3: CASSVVGAGGQETQYF
V: TRBV30; J: TRBJ2-1; size: few; D: TRBD2; length: 15; DNA: TGTGCCTGGAAACGACTAGCGGGAGCCGAGAATGAGCAGTTCTTC; CDR3: CAWKRLAGAENEQFF
V: TRBV28; J: TRBJ2-3; size: few; D: .; length: 13; DNA: TGTGCCAGCAGTTTATGGGCCACAGATACGCAGTATTTT; CDR3: CASSLWATDTQYF
V: TRBV11-2; J: TRBJ2-1; size: .; D: .; length: 17; DNA: TGTGCCAGCAGCTTTGGGCTACAGGGTGGTCCCTACAATGAGCAGTTCTTC; CDR3: CASSFGLQGGPYNEQFF
V: TRBV9; J: TRBJ2-7; size: .; D: .; length: 14; DNA: TGTGCCAGCAGCGCCCGACTCCACTCCTACGAGCAGTACTTC; CDR3: CASSARLHSYEQYF
V: TRBV11-2; J: TRBJ2-4; size: .; D: .; length: 15; DNA: TGTGCCAGCAGCTTAGTTCGGGGCGGCAAAAACATTCAGTACTTC; CDR3: CASSLVRGGKNIQYF
V: TRBV30; J: TRBJ2-1; size: .; D: .; length: 15; DNA: TGTGCCTGGACAGACGGACTGCGGGTAGGGAATGAGCAGTTCTTC; CDR3: CAWTDGLRVGNEQFF
V: TRBV6-6; J: TRBJ2-7; size: .; D: .; length: 15; DNA: TGTGCCAGCAGGAACCCGGGACTTGGGGCCTACGAGCAGTACTTC; CDR3: CASRNPGLGAYEQYF
V: TRBV9; J: TRBJ2-1; size: .; D: .; length: 15; DNA: TGTGCCAGCACCGTTAGGGAGTTTGCCTACAATGAGCAGTTCTTC; CDR3: CASTVREFAYNEQFF
V: TRBV29-1; J: TRBJ2-7; size: few; D: TRBD2; length: 13; DNA: TGCAGCGCCGGGACTAGCGGGGCCTACGAGCAGTACTTC; CDR3: CSAGTSGAYEQYF
V: TRBV30; J: TRBJ2-1; size: few; D: TRBD2; length: 14; DNA: TGTGCCTGGAGTGGAGCGGGAGCGTACAATGAGCAGTTCTTC; CDR3: CAWSGAGAYNEQFF
V: TRBV6-1; J: TRBJ2-7; size: few; D: .; length: 15; DNA: TGTGCCAGCAGCAGACAGCCTACGAACTCCTACGAGCAGTACTTC; CDR3: CASSRQPTNSYEQYF
V: TRBV4-1; J: TRBJ2-6; size: .; D: .; length: 18; DNA: TGCGCCAGCAGCCCTTCGCAATCAAAAAAATCTGGGGCCAACGTCCTGACTTTC; CDR3: CASSPSQSKKSGANVLTF
V: TRBV5-1; J: TRBJ2-5; size: few; D: .; length: 14; DNA: TGCGCCAGCAGCGGCGGAGGGGGGGAAGAGACCCAGTACTTC; CDR3: CASSGGGGEETQYF
V: TRBV25-1; J: TRBJ2-3; size: .; D: .; length: 13; DNA: TGTGCCAGCAGTGAATTGGGCGCCGATACGCAGTATTTT; CDR3: CASSELGADTQYF
V: TRBV4-3; J: TRBJ2-1; size: .; D: TRBD2; length: 17; DNA: TGCGCCAGCAGCCAAGGACAAACTAGCGGGAGTACGAATGAGCAGTTCTTC; CDR3: CASSQGQTSGSTNEQFF
V: TRBV5-6; J: TRBJ1-2; size: .; D: .; length: 12; DNA: TGTGCCAGCAGCCCCGGGTCTCATGGCTACACCTTC; CDR3: CASSPGSHGYTF
V: TRBV7-2; J: TRBJ1-5; size: .; D: TRBD1; length: 16; DNA: TGTGCCAGCAGCTTAGGCAGGGGGCGAAGCAATCAGCCCCAGCATTTT; CDR3: CASSLGRGRSNQPQHF
V: TRBV30; J: TRBJ2-1; size: .; D: .; length: 14; DNA: TGTGCCTGGACCCTCGGGAGATCCTACAATGAGCAGTTCTTC; CDR3: CAWTLGRSYNEQFF
V: TRBV19; J: TRBJ2-7; size: .; D: .; length: 15; DNA: TGTGCCAGTAGTATTATCCGGGAAAGCTCCTACGAGCAGTACTTC; CDR3: CASSIIRESSYEQYF
V: TRBV23-1; J: TRBJ2-5; size: few; D: TRBD1; length: 15; DNA: TGCGCCAGCAGTCATTCGACAGGGGCCCAGGAGCCCCAGTACTTC; CDR3: CASSHSTGAQEPQYF
V: TRBV5-6; J: TRBJ1-1; size: .; D: TRBD1; length: 12; DNA: TGTGCCAGCAGCGTGCGGGACAGGGGAGCTTTCTTT; CDR3: CASSVRDRGAFF
V: TRBV29-1; J: TRBJ2-7; size: few; D: TRBD1; length: 12; DNA: TGCAGCGCCCTGGGACAGACCTACGAGCAGTACTTC; CDR3: CSALGQTYEQYF
V: TRBV10-3; J: TRBJ2-7; size: few; D: .; length: 12; DNA: TGTGCCACCGCCCGGTCCGCCTACGAGCAGTACTTC; CDR3: CATARSAYEQYF